The clone carrying this TCR beta chain came up many times. The data belong to a study of regulatory T cells in long-lasting Graves disease. CDR3 length: 14 residues. V lost 1 base to trimming and J lost 6 bases, with 11 bases between them. Germline V gene lookup returns CDR1 SNHLY and CDR2 FYNNEI. Time point meaning: newly diagnosed GD, antithyroid drugs for less than 3 months. PBMCs were the source of the RNA used for TCR sequencing. Arm-PCR with iRepertoire HTBI primers amplified the CDR3 regions for these TCR beta libraries. TCRdb itself ran the multiplex PCR reads through MiXCR, one entry per CDR3 protein. The repertoire holds hundreds of thousands of distinct CDR3 sequences, roughly 15% seen once, with 18% in the top ten. The sample was also reused in another study, on T cells in Graves' hyperthyroidism and ophthalmopathy. Turning to that study: In patients aged 18 to 65, hyperthyroidism was newly diagnosed, with duration under 2 months.

Material: peripheral blood mononuclear cells (PBMCs), obtained at new diagnosis, from a patient treated with antithyroid drugs. This clonotype originated in a woman aged 25-40 years with Graves disease. The V call is TRBV2, the J call TRBJ2-3; D is perhaps TRBD2 (5 bases). In DNA form, the CDR3 reads TGTGCCAGCAGTGAAGAGGACTCTTCGGATACGCAGTATTTT. Amino acids: CASSEEDSSDTQYF.